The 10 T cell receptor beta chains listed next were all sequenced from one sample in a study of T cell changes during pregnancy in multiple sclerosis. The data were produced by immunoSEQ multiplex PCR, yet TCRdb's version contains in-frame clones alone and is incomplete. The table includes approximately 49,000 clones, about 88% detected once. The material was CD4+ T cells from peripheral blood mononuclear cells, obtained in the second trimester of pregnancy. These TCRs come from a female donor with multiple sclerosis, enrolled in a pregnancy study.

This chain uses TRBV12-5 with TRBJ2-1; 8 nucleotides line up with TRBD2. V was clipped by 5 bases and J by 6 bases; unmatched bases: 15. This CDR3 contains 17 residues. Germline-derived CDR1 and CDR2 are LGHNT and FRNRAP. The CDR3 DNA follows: TGTGCTAGTGGTACCGACCCGTGGCGGGAGGCCGCCAATGAGCAGTTCTTC. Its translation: CASGTDPWREAANEQFF.

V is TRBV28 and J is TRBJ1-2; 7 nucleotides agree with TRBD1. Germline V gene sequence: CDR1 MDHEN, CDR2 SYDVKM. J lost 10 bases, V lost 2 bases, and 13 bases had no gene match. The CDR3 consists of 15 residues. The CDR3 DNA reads TGTGCCAGCAGTTTAAATTCGCGACAGGGTCGGCCCTACACCTTC. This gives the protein CASSLNSRQGRPYTF.

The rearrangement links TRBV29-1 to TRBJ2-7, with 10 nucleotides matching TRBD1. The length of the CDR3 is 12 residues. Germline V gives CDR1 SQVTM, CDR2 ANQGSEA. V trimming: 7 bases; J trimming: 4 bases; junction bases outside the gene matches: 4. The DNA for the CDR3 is TGCAGCGCTGGACAGGGGGAGTACGAGCAGTACTTC. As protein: CSAGQGEYEQYF.

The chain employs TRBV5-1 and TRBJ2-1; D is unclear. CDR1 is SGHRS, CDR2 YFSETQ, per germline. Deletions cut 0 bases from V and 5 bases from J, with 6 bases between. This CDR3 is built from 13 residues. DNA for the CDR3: TGCGCCAGCAGCTTGGTATTAGACAATGAGCAGTTCTTC. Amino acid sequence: CASSLVLDNEQFF.

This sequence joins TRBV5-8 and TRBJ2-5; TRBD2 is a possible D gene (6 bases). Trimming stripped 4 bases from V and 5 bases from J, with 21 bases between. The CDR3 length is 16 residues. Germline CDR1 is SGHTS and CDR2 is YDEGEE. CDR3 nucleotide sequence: TGTGCCAGCAGCCACAGACCGGGACTTGGAGGCGAGACCCAGTACTTC. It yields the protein CASSHRPGLGGETQYF.

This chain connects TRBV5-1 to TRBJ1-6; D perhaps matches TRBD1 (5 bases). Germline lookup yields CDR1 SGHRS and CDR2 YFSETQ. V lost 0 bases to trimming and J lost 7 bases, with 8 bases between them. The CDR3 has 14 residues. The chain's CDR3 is CASSLGGGNSPLHF. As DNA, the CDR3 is TGCGCCAGCAGCTTGGGCGGGGGGAATTCACCCCTCCACTTT.

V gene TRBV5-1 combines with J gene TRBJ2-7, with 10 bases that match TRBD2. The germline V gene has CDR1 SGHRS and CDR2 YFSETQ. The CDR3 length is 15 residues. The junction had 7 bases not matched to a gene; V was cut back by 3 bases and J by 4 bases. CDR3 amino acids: CASSSLGSGGYEQYF. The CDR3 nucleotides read TGCGCCAGCAGCTCCCTGGGTAGCGGGGGGTACGAGCAGTACTTC.

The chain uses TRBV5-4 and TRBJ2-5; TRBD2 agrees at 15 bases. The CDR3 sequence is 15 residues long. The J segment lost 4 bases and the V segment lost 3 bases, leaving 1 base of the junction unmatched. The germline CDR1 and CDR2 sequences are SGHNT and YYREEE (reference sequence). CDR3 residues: CASSSGLAGGETQYF. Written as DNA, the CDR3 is TGTGCCAGCAGCTCGGGACTAGCGGGAGGAGAGACCCAGTACTTC. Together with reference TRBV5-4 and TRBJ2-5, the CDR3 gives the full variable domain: ETGVTQSPTHLIKTRGQQVTLRCSSQSGHNTVSWYQQALGQGPQFIFQYYREEENGRGNFPPRFSGLQFPNYSSELNVNALELDDSALYLCASSSGLAGGETQYFGPGTRLLVL.

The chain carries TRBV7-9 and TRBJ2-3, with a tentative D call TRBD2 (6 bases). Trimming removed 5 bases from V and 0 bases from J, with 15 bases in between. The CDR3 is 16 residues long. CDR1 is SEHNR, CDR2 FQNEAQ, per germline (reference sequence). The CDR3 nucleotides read TGTGCCAGCAGCCCGTTAAGCGGGTTTAGCACAGATACGCAGTATTTT. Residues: CASSPLSGFSTDTQYF.

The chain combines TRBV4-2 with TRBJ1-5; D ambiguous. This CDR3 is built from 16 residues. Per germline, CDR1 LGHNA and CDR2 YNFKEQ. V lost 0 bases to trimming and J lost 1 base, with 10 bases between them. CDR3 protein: CASSQDGTVSNQPQHF. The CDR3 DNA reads TGTGCCAGCAGCCAAGACGGAACAGTCAGCAATCAGCCCCAGCATTTT.